These 21 T cell receptor beta chains originate from one sample sequenced in a study of PD-1 blockade in classical Hodgkin lymphoma. The time point was: cycle 4 day 1 (C4D1), after less than seven weeks of nivolumab. Following autologous stem cell transplantation, relapse occurred in every patient, and exposure to brentuximab vedotin varied. Generated by immunoSEQ multiplex PCR, the TCRdb table keeps only in-frame clones and is missing some. The repertoire has some 110,000 clones, approximately 89% of them found once; the top ten carry over 15%. This material consisted of peripheral blood mononuclear cells (PBMCs), taken before the fourth cycle of nivolumab. Receptors were obtained from a human donor with classical Hodgkin lymphoma.

V usage is TRBV15 and J usage is TRBJ1-2; D is unresolved. Trimming removed 0 bases from V and 4 bases from J, with 12 bases in between. This CDR3 contains 15 residues. Looked up from germline, CDR1 is LNHNV and CDR2 is YYDKDF (reference sequence). The CDR3 reads CATSRDNARSYGYTF. CDR3 coding DNA: TGTGCCACCAGCAGAGATAATGCACGGTCCTATGGCTACACCTTC. Complete variable domain (other parts from reference TRBV15 and TRBJ1-2): DAMVIQNPRYQVTQFGKPVTLSCSQTLNHNVMYWYQQKSSQAPKLLFHYYDKDFNNEADTPDNFQSRRPNTSFCFLDIRSPGLGDTAMYLCATSRDNARSYGYTFGSGTRLTVV.

The chain uses TRBV11-2 and TRBJ2-5; D gene ambiguous. The CDR3 is made up of 14 amino acids. Per germline, CDR1 SGHAT and CDR2 FQNNGV. V lost 6 bases to trimming and J lost 0 bases, with 11 bases between them. CDR3 sequence reads: CASSEDPYQETQYF. For the CDR3, the DNA is TGTGCCAGCAGTGAAGATCCGTACCAAGAGACCCAGTACTTC. Looking up the rest from reference TRBV11-2 and TRBJ2-5 gives the full variable domain: EAGVAQSPRYKIIEKRQSVAFWCNPISGHATLYWYQQILGQGPKLLIQFQNNGVVDDSQLPKDRFSAERLKGVDSTLKIQPAKLEDSAVYLCASSEDPYQETQYFGPGTRLLVL.

In its sample, this clone was seen once. The chain couples TRBV4-1 to TRBJ2-7; weak D call: TRBD2 (5 bases). V was trimmed by 4 bases and J by 0 bases, leaving 28 bases between them. The CDR3 is 20 amino acids. Germline V lookup: CDR1 MGHRA, CDR2 YSYEKL. The CDR3 DNA reads TGCGCCAGCAGCCCGATACTTAAGAAGCAACGGGAAAAGAGCTCCTACGAGCAGTACTTC. It codes for CASSPILKKQREKSSYEQYF.

The chain has TRBV6-5 and TRBJ1-3, with a possible D match to TRBD1 (5 bases). Germline V gene data show CDR1 as MNHEY and CDR2 as SVGAGI. Trimming removed 6 bases from V and 2 bases from J, with 8 bases in between. This CDR3 spans 13 amino acids. The CDR3 DNA sequence: TGTGCCAGCAGCAGGGTCGCTGGAAACACCATATATTTT. Translation gives CASSRVAGNTIYF.

The V and J genes are TRBV7-9 and TRBJ2-2, with a tentative D call TRBD1 (6 bases). With 5 bases removed from V and 0 bases from J, the gap between germline ends came to 19 bases. The CDR3 has 18 residues. The germline V gene encodes CDR1 SEHNR and CDR2 FQNEAQ (reference sequence). The CDR3, as DNA: TGTGCCAGCAGCCCGGGGTGGGACACGCCGACGAACACCGGGGAGCTGTTTTTT. Its protein is CASSPGWDTPTNTGELFF.

V usage is TRBV5-1 and J usage is TRBJ2-1; the match to TRBD2 covers 10 bases. The ends lost 3 bases at V and 5 bases at J; junction bases unmatched: 2. This CDR3 is built from 14 residues. Germline loops: CDR1 SGHRS, CDR2 YFSETQ. The chain's CDR3 is CASSSLAGDNEQFF. As DNA, the CDR3 is TGCGCCAGCAGCTCGCTAGCGGGAGACAATGAGCAGTTCTTC. Filled out from reference TRBV5-1 and TRBJ2-1, the complete variable domain reads KAGVTQTPRYLIKTRGQQVTLSCSPISGHRSVSWYQQTPGQGLQFLFEYFSETQRNKGNFPGRFSGRQFSNSRSEMNVSTLELGDSALYLCASSSLAGDNEQFFGPGTRLTVL.

V usage is TRBV7-9 and J usage is TRBJ2-3, with TRBD1 matching 11 bases. V was clipped by 5 bases and J by 3 bases; unmatched bases: 10. CDR3 length: 17 residues. The germline gives CDR1 SEHNR, CDR2 FQNEAQ (reference sequence). CDR3 region: CASSPGTGGVRTDTQYF. CDR3 bases: TGTGCCAGCAGCCCCGGGACAGGGGGAGTAAGGACAGATACGCAGTATTTT.

This clone occurred once. V gene TRBV11-2 combines with J gene TRBJ2-7; 7 bases agree with TRBD2. The V gene end was trimmed by 0 bases and the J gene end by 2 bases; junction bases not matched to a gene: 1. This CDR3 comprises 14 residues. Germline lookup yields CDR1 SGHAT and CDR2 FQNNGV. CDR3 sequence: CASSLEGGPYEQYF. In DNA form, the CDR3 reads TGTGCCAGCAGCTTAGAGGGAGGGCCCTACGAGCAGTACTTC.

V and J are TRBV18 and TRBJ1-2; the D is unclear. Germline V gene lookup returns CDR1 KGHSH and CDR2 LQKENI. The CDR3 covers 14 residues. The germline V and J ends were trimmed by 1 base and 3 bases, with 9 bases remaining between them. The CDR3, as DNA: TGTGCCAGCTCACCACGAGCCTGGTACTATGGCTACACCTTC. This codes for CASSPRAWYYGYTF. The full variable domain, rest sourced from reference TRBV18 and TRBJ1-2, is NAGVMQNPRHLVRRRGQEARLRCSPMKGHSHVYWYRQLPEEGLKFMVYLQKENIIDESGMPKERFSAEFPKEGPSILRIQQVVRGDSAAYFCASSPRAWYYGYTFGSGTRLTVV.

CDR3 coding DNA: TGCGCCAGCAGCTTAGCCTCCCAGTTCGGGGATACGCAGTATTTT. Its protein product is CASSLASQFGDTQYF. The chain links TRBV5-1 to TRBJ2-3; D is uncertain. This CDR3 has 15 residues. V was clipped by 2 bases and J by 6 bases, with 16 bases between them. Germline V gene data show CDR1 as SGHRS and CDR2 as YFSETQ.

V usage is TRBV18 and J usage is TRBJ1-4; unclear D gene. The CDR3 runs to 13 residues. Trimming stripped 3 bases from V and 8 bases from J, with 10 bases between. The germline V gene encodes CDR1 KGHSH and CDR2 LQKENI. The CDR3 DNA reads as TGTGCCAGCTCACCGTTGGGAGGGGAAAAACTGTTTTTT. Translating gives CASSPLGGEKLFF.

The chain has TRBV27 and TRBJ2-7, with TRBD2 matching over 11 bases. Germline assignment: CDR1 MNHEY and CDR2 SMNVEV (reference sequence). There are 15 residues in the CDR3. Losses at the gene ends were 5 bases for V and 8 bases for J; bases not matched to a gene: 11. CDR3 loop: CASSEWGLAESKQYF. The CDR3 bases are TGTGCCAGCAGTGAATGGGGACTAGCGGAAAGCAAGCAGTACTTC.

The V and J genes are TRBV7-2 and TRBJ2-5; D perhaps matches TRBD2 (5 bases). Germline V gene sequence: CDR1 SGHTA, CDR2 FQGNSA. This CDR3 has 15 residues. V dropped 5 bases and J dropped 2 bases, with 15 bases sitting between them. CDR3 nucleotides: TGTGCCAGCAGCCCGGCGGGCTTACCTCAAGAGACCCAGTACTTC. Translating gives CASSPAGLPQETQYF. The entire variable domain, with the rest obtained from reference TRBV7-2 and TRBJ2-5, is as follows: GAGVSQSPSNKVTEKGKDVELRCDPISGHTALYWYRQSLGQGLEFLIYFQGNSAPDKSGLPSDRFSAERTGGSVSTLTIQRTQQEDSAVYLCASSPAGLPQETQYFGPGTRLLVL.

This chain joins TRBV15 and TRBJ2-2, with a weak D call TRBD2 (5 bases). The germline CDR1 and CDR2 sequences are LNHNV and YYDKDF (reference sequence). CDR3 length: 18 residues. With 0 bases removed from V and 0 bases from J, the gap between germline ends came to 14 bases. CDR3 residues: CATSRDFVASPNTGELFF. The CDR3, as DNA: TGTGCCACCAGCAGAGATTTCGTGGCTAGCCCGAACACCGGGGAGCTGTTTTTT.

This chain links TRBV27 with TRBJ2-7, with 8 bases matching TRBD1. The J segment lost 0 bases and the V segment lost 4 bases, leaving 5 bases of the junction unmatched. The germline CDR1 and CDR2 sequences are MNHEY and SMNVEV (reference sequence). The CDR3 is 15 amino acids. CDR3 region: CASSSTGASSYEQYF. The CDR3 DNA follows: TGTGCCAGCAGTTCGACAGGGGCCAGCTCCTACGAGCAGTACTTC.

V is TRBV28 and J is TRBJ2-1; D may be TRBD1 or TRBD2 (5 bases each). The V end was cut by 5 bases, the J end by 8 bases, with 25 bases between. From germline, CDR1 is MDHEN and CDR2 SYDVKM. The CDR3 has 17 residues. The CDR3 DNA reads as TGTGCCAGCAGTACACCCTTTTCGGGAACAGGTTACGATGAGCAGTTCTTC. It is translated as CASSTPFSGTGYDEQFF.

This rearrangement joins TRBV10-1 to TRBJ2-2; 11 nucleotides agree with TRBD1. From germline, CDR1 is WNHNN and CDR2 SYGVQD (reference sequence). The CDR3 is 17 residues long. V was pared by 6 bases and J by 4 bases, with 10 bases of the junction left unmatched. In DNA form, the CDR3 reads TGCGCCAGCAGCCTACCTCCCGGGACAGGGGGCACCGGGGAGCTGTTTTTT. Amino acids: CASSLPPGTGGTGELFF.

This clone was found once. V gene TRBV9 combines with J gene TRBJ2-1; D may match TRBD1 or TRBD2 (5 bases each). Trimming left V 4 bases short and J 9 bases short, with 17 bases between. Germline V gene sequence: CDR1 SGDLS, CDR2 YYNGEE. This CDR3 spans 14 amino acids. CDR3 coding DNA: TGTGCCAGCAGCATCCGCTGGACTGGGGGTGAGCAGTTCTTC. It yields the protein CASSIRWTGGEQFF.

The chain employs TRBV6-5 and TRBJ2-5; unclear D gene. This CDR3 is 11 amino acids long. The germline V gene has CDR1 MNHEY and CDR2 SVGAGI. Trimming stripped 6 bases from V and 2 bases from J, with 4 bases between. The DNA of the CDR3 is TGTGCCAGCAGACTACAAGAGACCCAGTACTTC. Its translation: CASRLQETQYF.

The V gene is TRBV20-1, the J gene TRBJ2-7; D ambiguous. This CDR3 has 11 residues. V was trimmed by 7 bases and J by 0 bases, leaving 7 bases between them. Looked up from germline, CDR1 is DFQATT and CDR2 is SNEGSKA (reference sequence). This CDR3 is CSGKSSYEQYF. CDR3 DNA sequence: TGCAGTGGTAAGAGCTCCTACGAGCAGTACTTC.

J is TRBJ2-1 and V is TRBV10-1; perhaps TRBD1 as D (6 bases). Per germline, CDR1 WNHNN and CDR2 SYGVQD (reference sequence). The CDR3 length is 15 residues. The germline V and J ends were trimmed by 3 bases and 0 bases, with 9 bases remaining between them. CDR3 sequence: CASSDTGSSYNEQFF. The DNA for the CDR3 is TGCGCCAGCAGTGATACAGGGAGCTCCTACAATGAGCAGTTCTTC.